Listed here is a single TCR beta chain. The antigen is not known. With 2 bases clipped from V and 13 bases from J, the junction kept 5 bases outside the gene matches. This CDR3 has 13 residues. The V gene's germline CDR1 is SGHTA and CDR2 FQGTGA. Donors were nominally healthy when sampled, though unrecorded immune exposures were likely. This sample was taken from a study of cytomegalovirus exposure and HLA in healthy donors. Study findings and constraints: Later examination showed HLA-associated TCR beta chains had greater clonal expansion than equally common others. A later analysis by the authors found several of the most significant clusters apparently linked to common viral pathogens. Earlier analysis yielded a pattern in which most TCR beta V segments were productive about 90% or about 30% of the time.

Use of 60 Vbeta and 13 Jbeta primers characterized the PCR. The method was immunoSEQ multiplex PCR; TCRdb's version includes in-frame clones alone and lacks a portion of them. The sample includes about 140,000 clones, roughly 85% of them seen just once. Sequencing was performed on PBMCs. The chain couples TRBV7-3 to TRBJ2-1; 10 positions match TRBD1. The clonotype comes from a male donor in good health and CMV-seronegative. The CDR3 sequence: CASSLSGDRGQFF. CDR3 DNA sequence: TGTGCCAGCAGCTTATCGGGGGACAGGGGTCAGTTCTTC.